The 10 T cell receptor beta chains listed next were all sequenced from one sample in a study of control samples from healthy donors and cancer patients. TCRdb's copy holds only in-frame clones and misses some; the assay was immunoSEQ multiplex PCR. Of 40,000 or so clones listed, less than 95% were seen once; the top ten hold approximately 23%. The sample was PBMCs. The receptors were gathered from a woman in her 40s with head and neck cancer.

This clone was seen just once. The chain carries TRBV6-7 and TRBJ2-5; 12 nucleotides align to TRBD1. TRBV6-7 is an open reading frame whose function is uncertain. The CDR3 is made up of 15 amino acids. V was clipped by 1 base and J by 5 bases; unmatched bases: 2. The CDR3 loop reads CASSYWDRGQETQYF. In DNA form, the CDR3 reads TGTGCCAGCAGTTACTGGGACAGGGGGCAGGAGACCCAGTACTTC.

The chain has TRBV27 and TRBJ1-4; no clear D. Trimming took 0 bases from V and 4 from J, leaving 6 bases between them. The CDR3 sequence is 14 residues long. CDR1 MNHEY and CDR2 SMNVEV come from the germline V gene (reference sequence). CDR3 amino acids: CASSLSTLNEKLFF. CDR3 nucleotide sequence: TGTGCCAGCAGTTTATCGACCCTTAATGAAAAACTGTTTTTT.

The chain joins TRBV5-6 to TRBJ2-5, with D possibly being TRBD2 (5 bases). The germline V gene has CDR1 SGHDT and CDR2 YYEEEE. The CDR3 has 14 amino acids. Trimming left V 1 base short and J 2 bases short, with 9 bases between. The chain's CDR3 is CASSLMGSQETQYF. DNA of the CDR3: TGTGCCAGCAGCTTGATGGGGAGTCAAGAGACCCAGTACTTC.

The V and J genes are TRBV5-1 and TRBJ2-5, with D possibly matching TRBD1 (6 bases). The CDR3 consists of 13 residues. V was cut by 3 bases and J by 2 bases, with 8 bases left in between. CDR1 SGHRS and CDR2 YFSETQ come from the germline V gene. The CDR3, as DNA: TGCGCCAGCAGCTCCCAGGGGCAAGAGACCCAGTACTTC. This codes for CASSSQGQETQYF.

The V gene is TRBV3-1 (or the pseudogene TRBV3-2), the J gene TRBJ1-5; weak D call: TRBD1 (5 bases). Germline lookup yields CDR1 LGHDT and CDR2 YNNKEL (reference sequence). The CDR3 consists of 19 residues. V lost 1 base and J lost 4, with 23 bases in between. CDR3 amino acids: CASSQVLGQGQISNQPQHF. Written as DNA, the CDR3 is TGTGCCAGCAGCCAAGTTCTTGGGCAGGGTCAAATTTCGAATCAGCCCCAGCATTTT.

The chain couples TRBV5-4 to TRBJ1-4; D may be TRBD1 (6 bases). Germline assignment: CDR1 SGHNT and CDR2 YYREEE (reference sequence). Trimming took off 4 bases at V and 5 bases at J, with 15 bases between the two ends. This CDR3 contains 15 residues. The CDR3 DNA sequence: TGTGCCAGCAGCCTGGGGGGCAGCCTGAATGAAAAACTGTTTTTT. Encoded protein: CASSLGGSLNEKLFF.

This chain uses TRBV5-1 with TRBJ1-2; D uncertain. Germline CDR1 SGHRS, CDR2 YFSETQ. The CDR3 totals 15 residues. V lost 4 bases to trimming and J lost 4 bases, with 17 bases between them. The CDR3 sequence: CASSTRTGSSYGYTF. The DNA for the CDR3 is TGCGCCAGCAGCACCCGGACGGGGAGTAGCTATGGCTACACCTTC.

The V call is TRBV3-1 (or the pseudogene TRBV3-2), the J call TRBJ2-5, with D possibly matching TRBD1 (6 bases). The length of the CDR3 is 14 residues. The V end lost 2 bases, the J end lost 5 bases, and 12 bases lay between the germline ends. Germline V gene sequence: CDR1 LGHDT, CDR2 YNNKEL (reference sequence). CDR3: CASSQRDIRETQYF. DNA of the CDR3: TGTGCCAGCAGCCAACGGGACATAAGGGAGACCCAGTACTTC.

The CDR3 coding sequence is TGTGCCAGTAGTGTCAGTCAGGGATTCGCTCGCGTTCGCAATCAGCCCCAGCATTTT. Amino acid sequence: CASSVSQGFARVRNQPQHF. The chain employs TRBV19 and TRBJ1-5; tentatively, D is TRBD1 (5 bases). CDR1 and CDR2 (germline): LNHDA, SQIVND (reference sequence). This CDR3 has 19 amino acids. V gave up 5 bases and J gave up 2 bases, with 25 bases separating them.

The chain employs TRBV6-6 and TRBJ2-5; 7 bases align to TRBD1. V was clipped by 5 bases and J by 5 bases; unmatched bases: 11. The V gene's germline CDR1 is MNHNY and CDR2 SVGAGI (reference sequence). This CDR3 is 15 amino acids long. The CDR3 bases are TGTGCCAGCAGTCCTAGACAGGGAGTGAAGGAGACCCAGTACTTC. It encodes CASSPRQGVKETQYF.